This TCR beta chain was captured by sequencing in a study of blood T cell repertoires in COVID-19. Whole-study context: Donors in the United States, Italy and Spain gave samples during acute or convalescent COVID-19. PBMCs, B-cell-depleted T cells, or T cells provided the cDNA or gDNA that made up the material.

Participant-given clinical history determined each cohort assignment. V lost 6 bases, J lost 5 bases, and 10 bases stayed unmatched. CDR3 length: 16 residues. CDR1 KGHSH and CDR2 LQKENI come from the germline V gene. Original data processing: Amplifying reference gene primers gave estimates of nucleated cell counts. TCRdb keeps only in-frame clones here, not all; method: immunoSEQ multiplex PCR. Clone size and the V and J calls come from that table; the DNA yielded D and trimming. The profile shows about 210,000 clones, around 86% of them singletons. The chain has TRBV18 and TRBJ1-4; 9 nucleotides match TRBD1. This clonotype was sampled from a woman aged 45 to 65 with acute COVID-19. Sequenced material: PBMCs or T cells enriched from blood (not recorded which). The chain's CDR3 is CASSPGQTGGNEKLFF. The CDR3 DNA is TGTGCCAGCTCGCCGGGCCAGACAGGGGGAAATGAAAAACTGTTTTTT. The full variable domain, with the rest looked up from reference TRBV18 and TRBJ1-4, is NAGVMQNPRHLVRRRGQEARLRCSPMKGHSHVYWYRQLPEEGLKFMVYLQKENIIDESGMPKERFSAEFPKEGPSILRIQQVVRGDSAAYFCASSPGQTGGNEKLFFGSGTQLSVL.